These 21 T cell receptor beta chains were sequenced from one sample in a study of blood T cell repertoires in COVID-19. Here immunoSEQ multiplex PCR was the method, and the copy in TCRdb shows in-frame clones only, minus some. The sample has about 200,000 clones; 92% are singletons. Material for sequencing was peripheral blood. These receptors originate from a man aged 25 to 40 with acute or convalescent COVID-19.

This chain links TRBV5-4 with TRBJ1-2; 8 bases are shared with TRBD1. CDR3 length: 15 amino acids. V gave up 5 bases and J gave up 4 bases; unmatched junction bases: 10. Germline CDR1 is SGHNT and CDR2 is YYREEE (reference sequence). For the CDR3, the DNA is TGTGCCAGCAGTTTCTCCGGGGACAGGACCTATGGCTACACCTTC. It is translated as CASSFSGDRTYGYTF.

The V and J genes are TRBV3-1 (or the pseudogene TRBV3-2) and TRBJ2-5; 9 bases are a match to TRBD1. Germline values: CDR1 LGHDT, CDR2 YNNKEL (reference sequence). V trimming: 1 base; J trimming: 7 bases; junction bases outside the gene matches: 22. The CDR3 extends over 20 amino acids. The DNA for the CDR3 is TGTGCCAGCAGCCAAGCTAATCCGGGACAGGGAGGGACTGGGGCTTGGACCCAGTACTTC. Protein sequence: CASSQANPGQGGTGAWTQYF.

This clone was seen a single time. The chain recombines TRBV19 with TRBJ2-7; D might be TRBD2 (5 bases). V gave up 3 bases and J gave up 4 bases, with 13 bases separating them. CDR1 is LNHDA and CDR2 is SQIVND in the germline V gene (reference sequence). CDR3 length: 14 amino acids. The CDR3 spells CASSMGSPGYEQYF. The CDR3 DNA sequence: TGTGCCAGTAGTATGGGGTCCCCGGGGTACGAGCAGTACTTC.

V gene TRBV6-6 combines with J gene TRBJ1-5, with D possibly being TRBD1 (5 bases). V lost 7 bases and J lost 6, with 16 bases in between. Germline CDR1 reads MNHNY; CDR2 reads SVGAGI (reference sequence). The CDR3 spans 14 residues. CDR3 bases: TGTGCCAGCACACTAGCCCGGGGGGGTCAGCCCCAGCATTTT. This gives the protein CASTLARGGQPQHF.

J is TRBJ2-2 and V is TRBV29-1; 7 bases match TRBD2. The CDR3 runs to 11 residues. Trimming removed 4 bases from V and 7 bases from J; junction bases left unmatched: 0. CDR1 and CDR2 (germline): SQVTM, ANQGSEA. The CDR3 bases are TGCAGCGTTGCTAGCGGCGGGGAGCTGTTTTTT. Its translation is CSVASGGELFF.

This sequence joins TRBV7-8 and TRBJ1-3; the D gene is possibly TRBD1 (6 bases). V was shortened by 5 bases and J by 0 bases, with 17 bases between the two germline ends. CDR3 size: 17 residues. Germline CDR1 is SGHVS and CDR2 is FQNEAQ. The CDR3 protein is CASSHARTAFSGNTIYF. The DNA for the CDR3 is TGTGCCAGCAGCCATGCGAGGACAGCTTTCTCTGGAAACACCATATATTTT.

The rearrangement uses TRBV4-1 and TRBJ2-7; TRBD1 aligns across 9 bases. This CDR3 region has 15 residues. Germline V gene sequence: CDR1 MGHRA, CDR2 YSYEKL. J was trimmed by 2 bases and V by 4 bases; bases with no gene match: 6. CDR3 DNA: TGCGCCAGCAGCCGGGGACAGGGACCCGCCTACGAGCAGTACTTC. Residues: CASSRGQGPAYEQYF.

The chain carries TRBV7-3 and TRBJ2-3, with a tentative D call TRBD1 (8 bases). The V gene's germline CDR1 is SGHTA and CDR2 FQGTGA. This CDR3 region has 13 residues. Trimming cost V 4 bases and J 8 bases, with 13 bases left between them. The CDR3 loop reads CASSSNRGGTQYF. The CDR3 bases are TGTGCCAGCAGCTCTAACAGGGGGGGTACGCAGTATTTT.

This chain uses TRBV24-1 with TRBJ2-3; possible D gene TRBD2, 6 bases. With 4 bases removed from V and 7 bases from J, the gap between germline ends came to 23 bases. The CDR3 is made up of 17 amino acids. Germline CDR1 KGHDR, CDR2 SFDVKD. The CDR3 nucleotides read TGTGCCACCAGTGAGGTTGGGCCGGGGGTGGTCGGAAATACGCAGTATTTT. As protein: CATSEVGPGVVGNTQYF.

V usage is TRBV9 and J usage is TRBJ1-3; a possible D gene is TRBD1 (6 bases). The V gene's germline CDR1 is SGDLS and CDR2 YYNGEE. The CDR3 spans 15 residues. Trimming removed 4 bases from V and 4 bases from J, with 15 bases in between. CDR3 in amino acids: CASSMTGQRGNTIYF. CDR3 bases: TGTGCCAGCAGCATGACAGGACAACGGGGAAACACCATATATTTT.

The CDR3, as DNA: TGTGCCAGTAGTATGACAGGGCGCCTTCAAGAGACCCAGTACTTC. It specifies CASSMTGRLQETQYF. The genes are TRBV19 and TRBJ2-5; 7 nucleotides agree with TRBD1. The germline CDR1 and CDR2 sequences are LNHDA and SQIVND (reference sequence). The CDR3 contains 15 residues. The trim removed 3 bases at V and 2 bases at J, leaving 6 bases unmatched.

The CDR3 nucleotides are TGTGCCAGCAGCTTTACGGGGGGGGCGAACACCGGGGAGCTGTTTTTT. Amino acids: CASSFTGGANTGELFF. The chain couples TRBV28 to TRBJ2-2; 8 bases match TRBD2. The V gene end was trimmed by 6 bases and the J gene end by 0 bases; junction bases not matched to a gene: 6. The CDR3 has 16 residues. Germline V gene sequence: CDR1 MDHEN, CDR2 SYDVKM.

This clone was recorded only once. This chain joins TRBV19 and TRBJ2-7, with D possibly TRBD2 on 6 matching bases. Germline V lookup: CDR1 LNHDA, CDR2 SQIVND (reference sequence). V lost 4 bases and J lost 5, with 15 bases in between. The CDR3 is made up of 14 amino acids. CDR3 sequence: CASSRGQAGNEQYF. CDR3 nucleotide sequence: TGTGCCAGTAGTAGGGGCCAGGCGGGGAACGAGCAGTACTTC.

The chain combines TRBV20-1 with TRBJ2-7; D gene ambiguous. Germline values: CDR1 DFQATT, CDR2 SNEGSKA (reference sequence). The CDR3 runs 11 residues. The V and J ends lost 2 bases and 4 bases respectively, with 6 bases between them. The CDR3 sequence: CSARSYYEQYF. The CDR3 DNA reads as TGCAGTGCTAGATCGTATTACGAGCAGTACTTC.

This clone occurred once. The V and J genes are TRBV11-2 and TRBJ2-7; a possible D gene is TRBD1 (6 bases). There are 16 residues in the CDR3. V was trimmed by 0 bases and J by 0 bases, leaving 12 bases between them. Germline loops: CDR1 SGHAT, CDR2 FQNNGV. CDR3 sequence reads: CASSLEGRGGSYEQYF. The CDR3 bases are TGTGCCAGCAGCTTAGAAGGGAGAGGGGGCTCCTACGAGCAGTACTTC.

This chain joins TRBV11-2 and TRBJ2-1; D remains ambiguous. CDR3 size: 13 residues. V was cut by 5 bases and J by 2 bases, with 7 bases left in between. The V gene's germline CDR1 is SGHAT and CDR2 FQNNGV. The CDR3 protein is CASSQFPYNEQFF. The CDR3 DNA reads TGTGCCAGCAGCCAATTTCCCTACAATGAGCAGTTCTTC.

The chain carries TRBV28 and TRBJ1-6; tentatively, D is TRBD1 (5 bases). V gave up 3 bases and J gave up 7 bases, with 13 bases separating them. The germline V gene has CDR1 MDHEN and CDR2 SYDVKM. This CDR3 spans 15 amino acids. The CDR3 region is CASSFSGGRNSPLHF. The CDR3 nucleotides are TGTGCCAGCAGTTTTTCGGGGGGTCGGAATTCACCCCTCCACTTT.

This chain connects TRBV28 to TRBJ1-2; D gene uncertain. The CDR3 is 12 amino acids. CDR1 MDHEN and CDR2 SYDVKM come from the germline V gene. Trimming took 3 bases from V and 4 from J, leaving 6 bases between them. DNA for the CDR3: TGTGCCAGCAGTTTGAAAGCCTATGGCTACACCTTC. Amino acid sequence: CASSLKAYGYTF.

The chain combines TRBV12-3 or TRBV12-4 with TRBJ2-5, with a weak D call TRBD2 (6 bases). The CDR3 totals 12 residues. The V end was cut by 6 bases, the J end by 5 bases, with 10 bases between. The CDR3 is CASSQEGETQYF. The CDR3 coding sequence is TGTGCCAGCAGCCAGGAGGGGGAGACCCAGTACTTC.

The genes are TRBV9 and TRBJ2-5; TRBD1 is a possible D gene (6 bases). Trimming stripped 0 bases from V and 5 bases from J, with 11 bases between. Germline-derived CDR1 and CDR2 are SGDLS and YYNGEE. CDR3 size: 14 residues. CDR3 region: CASSVGARGETQYF. As DNA, the CDR3 is TGTGCCAGCAGCGTAGGAGCGAGGGGGGAGACCCAGTACTTC.

The chain uses TRBV10-3 and TRBJ1-4, with D perhaps TRBD1 (5 bases). This CDR3 is 15 amino acids long. Trimming left V 6 bases short and J 6 bases short, with 17 bases between. Germline CDR1 ENHRY, CDR2 SYGVKD. CDR3 residues: CAIRPGQATYEKLFF. The CDR3 DNA reads as TGTGCCATCAGACCAGGACAAGCCACCTATGAAAAACTGTTTTTT.